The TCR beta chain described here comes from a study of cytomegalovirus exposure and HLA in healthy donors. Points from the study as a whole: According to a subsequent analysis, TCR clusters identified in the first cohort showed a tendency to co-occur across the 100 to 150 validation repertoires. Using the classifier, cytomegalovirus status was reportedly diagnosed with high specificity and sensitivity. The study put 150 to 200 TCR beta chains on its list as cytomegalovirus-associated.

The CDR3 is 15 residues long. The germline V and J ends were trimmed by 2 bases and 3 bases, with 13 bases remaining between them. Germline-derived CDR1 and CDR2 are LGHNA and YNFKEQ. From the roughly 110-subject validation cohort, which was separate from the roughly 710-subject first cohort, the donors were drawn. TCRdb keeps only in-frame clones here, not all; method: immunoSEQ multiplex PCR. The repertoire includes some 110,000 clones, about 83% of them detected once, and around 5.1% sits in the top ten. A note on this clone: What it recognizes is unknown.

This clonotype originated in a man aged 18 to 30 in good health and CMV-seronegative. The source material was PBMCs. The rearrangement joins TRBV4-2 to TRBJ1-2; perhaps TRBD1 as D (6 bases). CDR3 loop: CASSQKGGDHYGYTF. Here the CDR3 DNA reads TGTGCCAGCAGCCAAAAGGGGGGGGATCACTATGGCTACACCTTC.